A selection of T cell receptor beta chains follows, all from one sample in a study of shared clonotypes between healthy human individuals. Assay: immunoSEQ multiplex PCR; the TCRdb copy retains only in-frame clones and omits some. The data hold over a million clones, with under 80% observed a single time. The sample comprised memory CD4+ T cells sorted from blood. Receptors originate from a man between 18 and 29 years old in good health. Each CDR3 is given with its conserved first and last residue. Fields, in order: V gene, J gene, clone size, D gene, CDR3 DNA, CDR3 protein. The D gene is left open where the match is weak. Clone size is not always given. Where it is, it says once, few, many or a class for expanded clones.

v_gene: TRBV5-1; j_gene: TRBJ2-3; abundance: .; d_gene: .; CDR3nt: TGCGCCAGCAGCTTGTCACGGACGGTAGGGTCCCATGATACGCAGTATTTT; CDR3aa: CASSLSRTVGSHDTQYF
v_gene: TRBV19; j_gene: TRBJ2-5; abundance: .; d_gene: .; CDR3nt: TGTGCCAGTAGTATTAGGGGCAGGGTCGGGCAAGAGACCCAGTACTTC; CDR3aa: CASSIRGRVGQETQYF
v_gene: TRBV7-2; j_gene: TRBJ1-1; abundance: few; d_gene: .; CDR3nt: TGTGCCAGCAGCTCTAGGGTGAACACTGAAGCTTTCTTT; CDR3aa: CASSSRVNTEAFF
v_gene: TRBV6-6; j_gene: TRBJ1-1; abundance: .; d_gene: .; CDR3nt: TGTGCCAGCAGTGATCACATGAACACTGAAGCTTTCTTT; CDR3aa: CASSDHMNTEAFF
v_gene: TRBV19; j_gene: TRBJ1-2; abundance: .; d_gene: TRBD1; CDR3nt: TGTGCCAGTAGGCTGGACAGGGGCTATGGCTACACCTTC; CDR3aa: CASRLDRGYGYTF
v_gene: TRBV5-1; j_gene: TRBJ1-1; abundance: few; d_gene: .; CDR3nt: TGCGCCAGCAGCAATGGCAATGAAGCTTTCTTT; CDR3aa: CASSNGNEAFF
v_gene: TRBV7-9; j_gene: TRBJ1-5; abundance: .; d_gene: TRBD1; CDR3nt: TGTGCCAGCAGTCACTTCCTTACAGGGGTCAATCAGCCCCAGCATTTT; CDR3aa: CASSHFLTGVNQPQHF
v_gene: TRBV6-5; j_gene: TRBJ1-6; abundance: .; d_gene: .; CDR3nt: TGTGCCAGCAGTCGCGGGGGGATGGGGAATTCACCCCTCCACTTT; CDR3aa: CASSRGGMGNSPLHF
v_gene: TRBV29-1; j_gene: TRBJ2-7; abundance: .; d_gene: TRBD1; CDR3nt: TGCAGCGTCGCCCGCGGGACAGGGACCTACGAGCAGTACTTC; CDR3aa: CSVARGTGTYEQYF
v_gene: TRBV7-3; j_gene: TRBJ2-2; abundance: .; d_gene: .; CDR3nt: TGTGCCAGCAGCCGGAATATTGGGGAGCTGTTTTTT; CDR3aa: CASSRNIGELFF
v_gene: TRBV4-3; j_gene: TRBJ1-5; abundance: .; d_gene: .; CDR3nt: TGCGCCAGCAGCCAAGGGACAGAAATCAATCAGCCCCAGCATTTT; CDR3aa: CASSQGTEINQPQHF
v_gene: TRBV7-9; j_gene: TRBJ1-3; abundance: .; d_gene: .; CDR3nt: TGTGCCAGCAGCTTAAGTGGGGGTTCCGGAAACACCATATATTTT; CDR3aa: CASSLSGGSGNTIYF
v_gene: TRBV5-6; j_gene: TRBJ2-5; abundance: once; d_gene: .; CDR3nt: TGTGCCAGCAGATTAGACCCCCTCGGGACCCAGTACTTC; CDR3aa: CASRLDPLGTQYF
v_gene: TRBV7-9; j_gene: TRBJ2-5; abundance: .; d_gene: TRBD2; CDR3nt: TGTGCCAGCAGCTCCGTCGGGGGGATAGAGACCCAGTACTTC; CDR3aa: CASSSVGGIETQYF
v_gene: TRBV27; j_gene: TRBJ1-3; abundance: once; d_gene: TRBD1; CDR3nt: TGTGCCAGCAGTTTATCGGGGACAGGGTTTGGAAACACCATATATTTT; CDR3aa: CASSLSGTGFGNTIYF
v_gene: TRBV5-5; j_gene: TRBJ2-4; abundance: .; d_gene: .; CDR3nt: TGTGCCAGCAGCTCGACACAGGGTCCGGACATTCAGTACTTC; CDR3aa: CASSSTQGPDIQYF
v_gene: TRBV6-5; j_gene: TRBJ1-4; abundance: .; d_gene: .; CDR3nt: TGTGCCAGCAGTTGGAGGTTTGGGACCTCTACCCCACAACTGTTTTTT; CDR3aa: CASSWRFGTSTPQLFF
v_gene: TRBV12-5; j_gene: TRBJ2-3; abundance: .; d_gene: .; CDR3nt: TGTGCTAGTGGTTGGGACGGGTCCGTAGATACGCAGTATTTT; CDR3aa: CASGWDGSVDTQYF
v_gene: TRBV7-2; j_gene: TRBJ2-7; abundance: few; d_gene: .; CDR3nt: TGTGCCAGCCGCGAACCGGGAAGCGAGCAGTACTTC; CDR3aa: CASREPGSEQYF
v_gene: TRBV20-1; j_gene: TRBJ1-4; abundance: .; d_gene: .; CDR3nt: TGCAGTGCTTGGGCTAGCGAAAAACTGTTTTTT; CDR3aa: CSAWASEKLFF
v_gene: TRBV11-3; j_gene: TRBJ2-7; abundance: few; d_gene: .; CDR3nt: TGTGCCAGCAGCTGGAAACAGGGTCTAGGCTACGAGCAGTACTTC; CDR3aa: CASSWKQGLGYEQYF
v_gene: TRBV14; j_gene: TRBJ2-1; abundance: .; d_gene: TRBD2; CDR3nt: TGTGCCAGCAGCCCCCAAGCGGGGGGGTGGTACAATGAGCAGTTCTTC; CDR3aa: CASSPQAGGWYNEQFF